The 9 T cell receptor beta chains given below trace back to one sample, sequenced in a study of blood T cell repertoires in COVID-19. The data were produced by immunoSEQ multiplex PCR, yet TCRdb's version contains in-frame clones alone and is incomplete. The sample records some 87,000 clones, around 90% being singletons. Material: peripheral blood. Receptors originate from a woman aged 70-85 years with acute or convalescent COVID-19.

The V gene is TRBV27, the J gene TRBJ1-5, with a possible D match to TRBD1 (5 bases). The germline V and J ends were trimmed by 2 bases and 4 bases, with 12 bases remaining between them. The CDR3 covers 15 residues. Looked up from germline, CDR1 is MNHEY and CDR2 is SMNVEV (reference sequence). The CDR3 loop reads CASSLPRDVNQPQHF. In nucleotides, the CDR3 is TGTGCCAGCAGTTTACCCAGGGATGTAAATCAGCCCCAGCATTTT.

The CDR3: CASRGTGNTGELFF. The CDR3 nucleotides read TGTGCCAGCAGGGGGACAGGGAACACCGGGGAGCTGTTTTTT. This chain joins TRBV2 and TRBJ2-2; 8 positions match TRBD1. The ends lost 6 bases at V and 1 base at J; junction bases unmatched: 1. The germline CDR1 and CDR2 sequences are SNHLY and FYNNEI. The CDR3 extends over 14 amino acids. The full variable domain, completed using reference TRBV2 and TRBJ2-2, is EPEVTQTPSHQVTQMGQEVILRCVPISNHLYFYWYRQILGQKVEFLVSFYNNEISEKSEIFDDQFSVERPDGSNFTLKIRSTKLEDSAMYFCASRGTGNTGELFFGEGSRLTVL.

CDR3 amino acids: CASSLGQGASEAFF. The CDR3 region has the DNA TGTGCCAGCAGTTTAGGACAGGGGGCTAGTGAAGCTTTCTTT. V is TRBV28 and J is TRBJ1-1, with 11 bases identical to TRBD1. Germline V lookup: CDR1 MDHEN, CDR2 SYDVKM. This CDR3 comprises 14 residues. With 2 bases clipped from V and 7 bases from J, the junction kept 3 bases outside the gene matches.

V gene TRBV3-1 (or the pseudogene TRBV3-2) combines with J gene TRBJ2-7; D is unclear. Germline V gene data show CDR1 as LGHDT and CDR2 as YNNKEL (reference sequence). This CDR3 is built from 14 residues. With 0 bases removed from V and 5 bases from J, the gap between germline ends came to 11 bases. CDR3 region: CASSQERSSHEQYF. As DNA, the CDR3 is TGTGCCAGCAGCCAAGAGAGGTCATCCCACGAGCAGTACTTC.

The rearrangement uses TRBV11-2 and TRBJ2-1, with no clear D. The length of the CDR3 is 14 residues. Germline V lookup: CDR1 SGHAT, CDR2 FQNNGV. V was cut by 6 bases and J by 5 bases, with 14 bases left in between. CDR3 DNA: TGTGCCAGCAGGGGTGGGTTAGCCAACAATGAGCAGTTCTTC. Translation: CASRGGLANNEQFF.

The rearrangement links TRBV5-4 to TRBJ2-7; 12 bases map to TRBD1. CDR1 is SGHNT, CDR2 YYREEE, per germline (reference sequence). J lost 4 bases, V lost 2 bases, and 7 bases had no gene match. The CDR3 extends over 16 amino acids. This chain's CDR3 is CASSLQAGQGAYEQYF. The CDR3 bases are TGTGCCAGCAGCTTACAGGCGGGACAGGGGGCTTACGAGCAGTACTTC.

The chain is built from TRBV28 and TRBJ2-7; TRBD2 aligns across 9 bases. This CDR3 is 15 amino acids long. The V gene end was trimmed by 6 bases and the J gene end by 2 bases; junction bases not matched to a gene: 8. Germline V gene sequence: CDR1 MDHEN, CDR2 SYDVKM. The CDR3 sequence is CASSLSRGRAYEQYF. The CDR3 DNA sequence: TGTGCCAGCAGCCTAAGCCGCGGGAGGGCCTACGAGCAGTACTTC.

The gene calls are TRBV11-2 and TRBJ1-1, with unresolved D. Germline lookup yields CDR1 SGHAT and CDR2 FQNNGV. This CDR3 contains 14 residues. Between the trimmed V and J ends, which lost 0 bases and 4 bases, there was a span of 9 bases. The CDR3 DNA follows: TGTGCCAGCAGCTTAGAAGTCTCGGGCACTGAAGCTTTCTTT. Protein: CASSLEVSGTEAFF.

The chain carries TRBV30 and TRBJ2-7; D gene ambiguous. This CDR3 spans 11 amino acids. V lost 2 bases, J lost 3 bases, and 5 bases lay in between. Germline V lookup: CDR1 GTSNPN, CDR2 SVGIG (reference sequence). CDR3 nucleotide sequence: TGTGCCTGGAGTCCCAGCTACGAGCAGTACTTC. Protein product: CAWSPSYEQYF.